This T cell receptor (beta chain) was profiled in a study of blood T cells in healthy people across ages. About the study: Per every two T cells, about one barcoded beta molecule was captured by template switching.

This CDR3 region has 11 residues. Germline values: CDR1 MNHNS, CDR2 SASEGT. A remark on this clonotype: Its antigen remains unknown. An end of the junction does not agree with germline; a read error may underlie this.

Every participating donor contributed approximately 10 milliliters of peripheral blood through a draw. Points from the study as a whole: Long-lived donors exceeded aged donors in naive CD4+ cells and diversity.

A second about 7 to 12 cycle PCR used barcoded and J-beta primers. In TCRdb, the 5' RACE reads were re-called with MiXCR into one record per CDR3 protein. The sample gives approximately 810,000 distinct CDR3 sequences, 29% of which show up once; 15% to 20% is in the top ten. This sequence was found in a woman aged 80 or over in good health. The source material was blood. The gene calls are TRBV6-1 and TRBJ2-1, with D unclear. The CDR3 reads CTSSINYEQFF. The CDR3, as DNA: TGTACCAGCAGTATTAATTATGAGCAGTTCTTC.